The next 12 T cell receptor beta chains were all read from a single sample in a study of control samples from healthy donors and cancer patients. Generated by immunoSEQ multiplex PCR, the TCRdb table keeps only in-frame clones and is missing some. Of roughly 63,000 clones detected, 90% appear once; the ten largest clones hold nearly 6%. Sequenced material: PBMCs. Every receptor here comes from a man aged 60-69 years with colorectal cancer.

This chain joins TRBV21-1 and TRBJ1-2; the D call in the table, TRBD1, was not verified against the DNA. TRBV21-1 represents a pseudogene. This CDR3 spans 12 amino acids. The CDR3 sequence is CASYRGPSGYTF. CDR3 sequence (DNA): TGTGCCAGTTACAGGGGGCCAAGTGGCTACACCTTC.

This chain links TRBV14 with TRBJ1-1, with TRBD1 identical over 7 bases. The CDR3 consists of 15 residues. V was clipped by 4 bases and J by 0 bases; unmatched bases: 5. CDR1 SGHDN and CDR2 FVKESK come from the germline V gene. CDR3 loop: CASSPTGQMNTEAFF. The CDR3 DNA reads TGTGCCAGCAGCCCTACGGGACAGATGAACACTGAAGCTTTCTTT.

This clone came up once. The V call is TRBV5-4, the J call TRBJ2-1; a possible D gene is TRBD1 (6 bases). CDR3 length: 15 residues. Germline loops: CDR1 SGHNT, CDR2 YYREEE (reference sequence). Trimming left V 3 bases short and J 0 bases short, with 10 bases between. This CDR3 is CASSSGQSSYNEQFF. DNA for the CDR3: TGTGCCAGCAGCTCAGGACAGAGCTCCTACAATGAGCAGTTCTTC. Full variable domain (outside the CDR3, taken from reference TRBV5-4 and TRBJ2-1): ETGVTQSPTHLIKTRGQQVTLRCSSQSGHNTVSWYQQALGQGPQFIFQYYREEENGRGNFPPRFSGLQFPNYSSELNVNALELDDSALYLCASSSGQSSYNEQFFGPGTRLTVL.

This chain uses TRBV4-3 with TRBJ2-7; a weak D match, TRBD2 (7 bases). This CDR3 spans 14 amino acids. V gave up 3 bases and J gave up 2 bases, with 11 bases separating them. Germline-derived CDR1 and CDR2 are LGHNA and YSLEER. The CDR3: CASSQGAGAYEQYF. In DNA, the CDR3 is TGCGCCAGCAGCCAGGGGGCGGGGGCCTACGAGCAGTACTTC.

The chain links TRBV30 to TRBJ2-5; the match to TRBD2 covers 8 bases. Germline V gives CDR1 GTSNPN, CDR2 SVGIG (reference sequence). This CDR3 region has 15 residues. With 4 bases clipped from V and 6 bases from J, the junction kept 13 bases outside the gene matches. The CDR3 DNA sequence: TGTGCCTGGAACGGCCTGACTAGCGCGAGACAGACCCAGTACTTC. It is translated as CAWNGLTSARQTQYF. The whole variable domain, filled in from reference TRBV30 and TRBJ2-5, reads SQTIHQWPATLVQPVGSPLSLECTVEGTSNPNLYWYRQAAGRGLQLLFYSVGIGQISSEVPQNLSASRPQDRQFILSSKKLLLSDSGFYLCAWNGLTSARQTQYFGPGTRLLVL.

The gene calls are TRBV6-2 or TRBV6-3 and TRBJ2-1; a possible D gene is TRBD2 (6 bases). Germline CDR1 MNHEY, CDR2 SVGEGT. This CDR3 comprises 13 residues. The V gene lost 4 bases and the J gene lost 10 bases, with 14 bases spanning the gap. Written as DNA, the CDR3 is TGTGCCAGCAGTTTGCGCTTGGGAGGAGAGCAGTTCTTC. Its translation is CASSLRLGGEQFF.

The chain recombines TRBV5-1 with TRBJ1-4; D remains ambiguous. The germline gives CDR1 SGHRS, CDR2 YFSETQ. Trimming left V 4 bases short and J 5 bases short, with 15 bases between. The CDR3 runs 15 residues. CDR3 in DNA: TGCGCCAGCAGCCGGGTTGGTGGACTAAATGAAAAACTGTTTTTT. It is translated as CASSRVGGLNEKLFF. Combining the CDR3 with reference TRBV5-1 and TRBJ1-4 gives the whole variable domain KAGVTQTPRYLIKTRGQQVTLSCSPISGHRSVSWYQQTPGQGLQFLFEYFSETQRNKGNFPGRFSGRQFSNSRSEMNVSTLELGDSALYLCASSRVGGLNEKLFFGSGTQLSVL.

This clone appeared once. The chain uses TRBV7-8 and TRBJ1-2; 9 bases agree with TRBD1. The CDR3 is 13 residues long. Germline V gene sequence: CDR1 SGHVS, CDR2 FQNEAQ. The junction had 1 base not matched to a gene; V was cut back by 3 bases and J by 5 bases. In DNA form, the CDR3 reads TGTGCCAGCAGCTTGGGACAGGGTTATGGCTACACCTTC. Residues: CASSLGQGYGYTF.

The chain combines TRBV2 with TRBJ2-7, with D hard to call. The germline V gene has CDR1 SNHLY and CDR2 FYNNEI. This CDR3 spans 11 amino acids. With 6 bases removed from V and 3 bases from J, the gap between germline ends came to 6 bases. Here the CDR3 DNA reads TGTGCCAGCAGAGCTAGCTACGAGCAGTACTTC. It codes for CASRASYEQYF.

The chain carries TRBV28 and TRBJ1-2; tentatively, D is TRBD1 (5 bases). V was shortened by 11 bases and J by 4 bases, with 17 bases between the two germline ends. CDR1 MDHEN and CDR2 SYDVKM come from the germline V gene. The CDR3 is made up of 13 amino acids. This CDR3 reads CAGGGVESYGYTF. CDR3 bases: TGTGCCGGGGGAGGGGTCGAGAGCTATGGCTACACCTTC.

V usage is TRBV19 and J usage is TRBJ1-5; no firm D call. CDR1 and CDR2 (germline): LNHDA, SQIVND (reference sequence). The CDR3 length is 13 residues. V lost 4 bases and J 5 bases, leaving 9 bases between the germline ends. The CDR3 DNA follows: TGTGCCAGTAGTAAGGTCGCCCATCAGCCCCAGCATTTT. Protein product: CASSKVAHQPQHF.

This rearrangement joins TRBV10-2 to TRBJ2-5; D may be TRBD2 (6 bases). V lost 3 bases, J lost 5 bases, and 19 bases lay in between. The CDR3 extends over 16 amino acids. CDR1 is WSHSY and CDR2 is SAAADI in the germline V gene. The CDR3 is CASSDSGHPGGETQYF. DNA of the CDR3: TGCGCCAGCAGTGACTCCGGACATCCTGGGGGGGAGACCCAGTACTTC.